The clone carrying this T cell receptor (beta chain) was counted at least ten times. The data derive from a study of T cells in Graves' hyperthyroidism and ophthalmopathy. CDR3 length equals 19 residues. The trim removed 2 bases at V and 0 bases at J, leaving 11 bases unmatched. Germline values: CDR1 SEHNR, CDR2 FQNEAQ (reference sequence). Regions amplified from RNA transcripts were the TCR beta CDR3 regions. HTBI primers were used for first-round RT-PCR of the TCR CDR3. From the multiplex PCR reads, TCRdb called clonotypes with MiXCR, one entry per CDR3 protein. The top ten clones hold about 50% of a sample with approximately 570,000 distinct CDR3 sequences, 15% to 20% of them seen once.

Sequenced input: blood. This chain uses TRBV7-9 with TRBJ2-7, with TRBD2 identical over 12 bases. The source is a man between 35 and 55 years old with Graves' ophthalmopathy. The CDR3, as DNA: TGTGCCAGCAGCTTACCGACTAGCGGGAGCACCATCAGCTCCTACGAGCAGTACTTC. Its protein product is CASSLPTSGSTISSYEQYF. Variable domain in full (rest from reference TRBV7-9 and TRBJ2-7): DTGVSQNPRHKITKRGQNVTFRCDPISEHNRLYWYRQTLGQGPEFLTYFQNEAQLEKSRLLSDRFSAERPKGSFSTLEIQRTEQGDSAMYLCASSLPTSGSTISSYEQYFGPGTRLTVT.